A single sample is the source of the 21 T cell receptor beta chains below, sequenced in a study of long-term antiretroviral therapy in people with HIV (dated by TCRdb to 2022 to 2024). The immunoSEQ hsTCRB v3.0 assay was used at survey level resolution for TRB variable region sequencing. In TCRdb, the immuneACCESS table is reduced to in-frame sequences with V and J assigned. These tables do not hold every clone; where another copy was compared, an unresolved V gene accounts for under half, and the others remain unexplained. This sample is represented by roughly 16,000 clones; roughly 94% of them were singletons. The ten most abundant clones make up around 4.3% of the sample. The sample in question was unsorted PBMCs, obtained just under 6.5 years after starting antiretroviral therapy. The receptors here all came from a woman between 45 and 65 years old with HIV.

J is TRBJ2-3 and V is TRBV5-1; 7 nucleotides agree with TRBD1. The trim removed 7 bases at V and 2 bases at J, leaving 7 bases unmatched. Germline V gives CDR1 SGHRS, CDR2 YFSETQ. The CDR3 is made up of 14 amino acids. The chain's CDR3 is CASARDSPTDTQYF. The CDR3 region has the DNA TGCGCCAGCGCCCGGGACAGCCCCACAGATACGCAGTATTTT.

The chain has TRBV6-5 and TRBJ2-7; D is uncertain. The CDR3 contains 15 residues. V dropped 0 bases and J dropped 0 bases, with 9 bases sitting between them. Germline CDR1 and CDR2: MNHEY and SVGAGI. DNA of the CDR3: TGTGCCAGCAGTTACTCGATGGGAAGCTCCTACGAGCAGTACTTC. Its protein is CASSYSMGSSYEQYF.

CDR3: CASSLDSPSSYNEQFF. The CDR3 DNA follows: TGCGCCAGCAGCCTGGACTCCCCGAGCTCCTACAATGAGCAGTTCTTC. J is TRBJ2-1 and V is TRBV5-1, with TRBD2 as a possible D gene (5 bases). V was pared by 4 bases and J by 0 bases, with 14 bases between. The CDR3 extends over 16 amino acids. CDR1 and CDR2 (germline): SGHRS, YFSETQ. The full variable domain, with the rest looked up from reference TRBV5-1 and TRBJ2-1, is KAGVTQTPRYLIKTRGQQVTLSCSPISGHRSVSWYQQTPGQGLQFLFEYFSETQRNKGNFPGRFSGRQFSNSRSEMNVSTLELGDSALYLCASSLDSPSSYNEQFFGPGTRLTVL.

The chain combines TRBV6-1 with TRBJ2-1, with D possibly matching TRBD1 (6 bases). Trimming removed 0 bases at V and 2 bases at J, with 14 bases between. Per germline, CDR1 MNHNS and CDR2 SASEGT. CDR3 length equals 17 residues. The CDR3 bases are TGTGCCAGCAGTGAAGCCCAGGGGTCCCTCCCCTACAATGAGCAGTTCTTC. Its protein is CASSEAQGSLPYNEQFF.

The chain is built from TRBV5-4 and TRBJ2-3, with TRBD1 matching 11 bases. The CDR3 has 15 residues. V lost 0 bases, J lost 7 bases, and 4 bases stayed unmatched. CDR1 is SGHNT and CDR2 is YYREEE in the germline V gene (reference sequence). In DNA form, the CDR3 reads TGTGCCAGCAGCTTGGTTGGGACAGGGGGAAATACGCAGTATTTT. It is translated as CASSLVGTGGNTQYF.

This chain links TRBV7-2 with TRBJ2-7; D is unresolved. This CDR3 contains 15 residues. The V end was cut by 5 bases, the J end by 3 bases, with 17 bases between. CDR1 is SGHTA, CDR2 FQGNSA, per germline. The CDR3 sequence: CASSPDGSTGYEQYF. CDR3 nucleotides: TGTGCCAGCAGCCCTGACGGCTCAACGGGCTACGAGCAGTACTTC. The full variable domain, rest sourced from reference TRBV7-2 and TRBJ2-7, is GAGVSQSPSNKVTEKGKDVELRCDPISGHTALYWYRQSLGQGLEFLIYFQGNSAPDKSGLPSDRFSAERTGGSVSTLTIQRTQQEDSAVYLCASSPDGSTGYEQYFGPGTRLTVT.

The gene calls are TRBV7-9 and TRBJ1-4; TRBD1 might be the D (5 bases). V gave up 1 base and J gave up 4 bases, with 10 bases separating them. The germline CDR1 and CDR2 sequences are SEHNR and FQNEAQ (reference sequence). CDR3 length: 15 residues. This CDR3 reads CASSLGGTDNEKLFF. CDR3 bases: TGTGCCAGCAGCTTAGGCGGGACCGATAATGAAAAACTGTTTTTT.

V gene TRBV19 combines with J gene TRBJ1-5; TRBD1 matches at 7 bases. CDR1 LNHDA and CDR2 SQIVND come from the germline V gene (reference sequence). The V segment lost 5 bases and the J segment 3 bases; nucleotides outside the gene matches: 4. This CDR3 has 14 amino acids. The CDR3: CASSLDRDNQPQHF. The CDR3 DNA follows: TGTGCCAGTAGTCTCGACAGGGACAATCAGCCCCAGCATTTT.

The genes are TRBV5-6 and TRBJ2-7; 9 bases map to TRBD2. Losses at the gene ends were 0 bases for V and 2 bases for J; bases not matched to a gene: 3. This CDR3 comprises 15 residues. Germline V gene sequence: CDR1 SGHDT, CDR2 YYEEEE. The CDR3 DNA reads TGTGCCAGCAGCTTGGGTCTAGCGGGACCCTACGAGCAGTACTTC. It is translated as CASSLGLAGPYEQYF.

The CDR3 here is CASSTISTSGVYNEQFF. DNA for the CDR3: TGTGCCAGCAGTACTATTTCGACTAGCGGAGTATACAATGAGCAGTTCTTC. This chain joins TRBV27 and TRBJ2-1, with 9 bases that match TRBD2. Germline V gene lookup returns CDR1 MNHEY and CDR2 SMNVEV (reference sequence). This CDR3 is built from 17 residues. J lost 4 bases, V lost 5 bases, and 12 bases had no gene match.

The CDR3 spells CASSLDRGAEAFF. CDR3 sequence (DNA): TGTGCCAGCAGCTTGGACAGGGGCGCTGAAGCTTTCTTT. The gene calls are TRBV6-6 and TRBJ1-1, with TRBD1 matching over 9 bases. Trimming removed 6 bases from V and 6 bases from J; junction bases left unmatched: 5. The CDR3 has 13 amino acids. Germline V gene data show CDR1 as MNHNY and CDR2 as SVGAGI (reference sequence).

The genes are TRBV28 and TRBJ2-7, with TRBD1 matching 7 bases. This CDR3 region has 19 residues. With 7 bases clipped from V and 2 bases from J, the junction kept 23 bases outside the gene matches. Per germline, CDR1 MDHEN and CDR2 SYDVKM. The chain's CDR3 is CASTGLDRESDSTPYEQYF. CDR3 nucleotides: TGTGCCAGCACGGGGCTCGACAGGGAGTCTGATTCGACTCCCTACGAGCAGTACTTC.

V is TRBV4-1 and J is TRBJ1-4; D unclear. The ends were cut back, 0 bases at V and 1 base at J, with 9 bases in the middle. The CDR3 is 16 amino acids. Looked up from germline, CDR1 is MGHRA and CDR2 is YSYEKL. The CDR3 spells CASSQDGRGTNEKLFF. The CDR3 region has the DNA TGCGCCAGCAGCCAAGATGGCCGGGGAACTAATGAAAAACTGTTTTTT.

The chain uses TRBV5-4 and TRBJ2-7, with TRBD2 matching 12 bases. The V and J ends lost 4 bases and 2 bases, in that order; junction bases with no gene match: 4. This CDR3 contains 15 residues. The germline gives CDR1 SGHNT, CDR2 YYREEE (reference sequence). The CDR3 bases are TGTGCCAGCAGCCCCGGACTAGCGGGACCCTACGAGCAGTACTTC. It specifies CASSPGLAGPYEQYF.

The chain has TRBV19 and TRBJ1-5; weak D call: TRBD1 (6 bases). CDR1 is LNHDA, CDR2 SQIVND, per germline (reference sequence). The germline V and J ends were trimmed by 6 bases and 0 bases, with 15 bases remaining between them. The CDR3 totals 16 residues. The CDR3 region has the DNA TGTGCCAGTAGCACCATACAGGGATATAGCAATCAGCCCCAGCATTTT. Protein product: CASSTIQGYSNQPQHF.

The J gene is TRBJ1-1, the V gene TRBV5-1, with D tentatively TRBD1 (5 bases). Per germline, CDR1 SGHRS and CDR2 YFSETQ. The CDR3 runs to 13 residues. The germline V and J ends were trimmed by 5 bases and 7 bases, with 15 bases remaining between them. The CDR3 sequence is CASSSQGSSEAFF. In DNA, the CDR3 is TGCGCCAGCAGTTCTCAGGGTTCTAGTGAAGCTTTCTTT.

The chain is built from TRBV5-6 and TRBJ2-7; maybe TRBD1 (5 bases). Between the trimmed V and J ends, which lost 0 bases and 5 bases, there was a span of 9 bases. The CDR3 is 13 residues long. Per the germline V gene, CDR1 is SGHDT and CDR2 is YYEEEE. The DNA for the CDR3 is TGTGCCAGCAGCTTGGGACAGTTCCACGAGCAGTACTTC. The encoded protein is CASSLGQFHEQYF.

This chain joins TRBV7-2 and TRBJ2-5; D is unclear. Germline V gene sequence: CDR1 SGHTA, CDR2 FQGNSA. CDR3 length equals 13 residues. V was trimmed by 3 bases and J by 1 base, leaving 6 bases between them. Here the CDR3 reads CASSFAGQETQYF. In DNA form, the CDR3 reads TGTGCCAGCAGCTTTGCCGGCCAAGAGACCCAGTACTTC.

The chain's CDR3 is CASSQTTGVRQPQHF. The CDR3 DNA is TGTGCCAGCAGCCAAACGACAGGGGTCAGGCAGCCCCAGCATTTT. The chain carries TRBV27 and TRBJ1-5, with 8 bases lining up with TRBD1. The CDR3 spans 15 residues. The V gene end was trimmed by 6 bases and the J gene end by 7 bases; junction bases not matched to a gene: 11. Germline loops: CDR1 MNHEY, CDR2 SMNVEV (reference sequence).

The gene calls are TRBV19 and TRBJ1-5, with TRBD1 as a possible D gene (6 bases). The CDR3 consists of 13 residues. From germline, CDR1 is LNHDA and CDR2 SQIVND (reference sequence). The V and J ends lost 5 bases and 5 bases respectively, with 10 bases between them. Here the CDR3 reads CASSGGADQPQHF. CDR3 bases: TGTGCCAGTAGTGGGGGGGCGGATCAGCCCCAGCATTTT. The variable domain in full, completed from reference TRBV19 and TRBJ1-5, reads DGGITQSPKYLFRKEGQNVTLSCEQNLNHDAMYWYRQDPGQGLRLIYYSQIVNDFQKGDIAEGYSVSREKKESFPLTVTSAQKNPTAFYLCASSGGADQPQHFGDGTRLSIL.

This rearrangement joins TRBV25-1 to TRBJ2-5; unclear D gene. V was shortened by 3 bases and J by 1 base, with 12 bases between the two germline ends. The V gene's germline CDR1 is MGHDK and CDR2 SYGVNS. The CDR3 length is 15 residues. The CDR3 is CASSDPQLGQETQYF. Here the CDR3 DNA reads TGTGCCAGCAGTGACCCCCAACTTGGCCAAGAGACCCAGTACTTC.